A single sample is the source of the 20 T cell receptor beta chains below, sequenced in a study of T cells in localized non-small cell lung cancer. Clones were read by immunoSEQ multiplex PCR, and TCRdb kept only the in-frame ones, dropping some. The top ten hold around 2.9% of the sample, which has fewer than 40,000 clones, roughly nine tenths seen once. Sequenced here: peripheral blood, sampled before any cancer treatment. These receptors all come from a female donor of 60 years or more with stage I lung adenocarcinoma.

The chain is built from TRBV19 and TRBJ1-1; TRBD1 matches 8 bases. The CDR3 totals 17 residues. Germline trimming cut 2 bases from V and 0 bases from J; bases unmatched to any gene: 8. CDR1 is LNHDA, CDR2 SQIVND, per germline (reference sequence). DNA of the CDR3: TGTGCCAGTAGTATACCCCATACAGGGGGGGTGAACACTGAAGCTTTCTTT. Translation: CASSIPHTGGVNTEAFF.

The chain uses TRBV10-1 and TRBJ2-1; 10 nucleotides align to TRBD1. V gave up 3 bases and J gave up 7 bases; unmatched junction bases: 9. Germline CDR1 WNHNN, CDR2 SYGVQD (reference sequence). The CDR3 consists of 16 residues. The CDR3 DNA follows: TGCGCCAGCAGTGATACATTAAGGACAGGGGGGAATGAGCAGTTCTTC. Protein product: CASSDTLRTGGNEQFF.

The chain has TRBV6-1 and TRBJ2-2; the match to TRBD2 covers 10 bases. V was clipped by 5 bases and J by 5 bases; unmatched bases: 5. In germline, CDR1 is MNHNS, CDR2 SASEGT. This CDR3 has 15 residues. The CDR3 nucleotides are TGTGCCAGCAGTTCTCTAGCGGGAGTTACCGGGGAGCTGTTTTTT. The encoded protein is CASSSLAGVTGELFF.

The chain uses TRBV10-3 and TRBJ1-2, with a possible D match to TRBD1 (6 bases). V was pared by 2 bases and J by 1 base, with 11 bases between. Germline CDR1 and CDR2: ENHRY and SYGVKD. The length of the CDR3 is 15 residues. The CDR3 sequence is CAISEVEGVNYGYTF. The DNA of the CDR3 is TGTGCCATCAGTGAGGTCGAGGGGGTTAACTATGGCTACACCTTC.

The rearrangement joins TRBV19 to TRBJ2-1, with 10 positions matching TRBD1. The CDR3 is 16 residues long. In germline, CDR1 is LNHDA, CDR2 SQIVND (reference sequence). Trimming cost V 5 bases and J 1 base; bases outside gene matches: 5. The CDR3 reads CASSGRTGGSYNEQFF. In DNA, the CDR3 is TGTGCCAGTAGTGGGAGGACAGGGGGTTCCTACAATGAGCAGTTCTTC.

V and J are TRBV5-4 and TRBJ1-2; no firm D call. V was cut by 1 base and J by 4 bases, with 11 bases left in between. Germline V gives CDR1 SGHNT, CDR2 YYREEE (reference sequence). This CDR3 has 14 amino acids. The CDR3 loop is CASSLPKQVYGYTF. DNA for the CDR3: TGTGCCAGCAGCTTGCCCAAGCAGGTCTATGGCTACACCTTC.

The chain links TRBV19 to TRBJ2-1; D ambiguous. The CDR3 extends over 16 amino acids. Trimming shortened V by 7 bases and J by 0 bases, and 16 bases separated the two germline ends. The germline CDR1 and CDR2 sequences are LNHDA and SQIVND (reference sequence). CDR3 DNA: TGTGCCAGTACCCAATGGGGTGCCAGCTCCTACAATGAGCAGTTCTTC. Its translation is CASTQWGASSYNEQFF.

This chain connects TRBV7-2 to TRBJ1-2; 9 nucleotides match TRBD1. This CDR3 is 14 amino acids long. V was clipped by 8 bases and J by 4 bases; unmatched bases: 8. Germline V gives CDR1 SGHTA, CDR2 FQGNSA. The CDR3: CASVPGQGPYGYTF. CDR3 nucleotide sequence: TGTGCCAGCGTACCGGGACAGGGCCCCTATGGCTACACCTTC.

V and J are TRBV15 and TRBJ1-4; a possible D gene is TRBD1 (6 bases). V was shortened by 0 bases and J by 8 bases, with 13 bases between the two germline ends. Germline CDR1 is LNHNV and CDR2 is YYDKDF (reference sequence). The CDR3 contains 15 residues. The CDR3 region is CATSRDSGAREKLFF. In nucleotides, the CDR3 is TGTGCCACCAGCAGAGATTCGGGGGCGCGAGAAAAACTGTTTTTT.

The V and J genes are TRBV10-3 and TRBJ2-5, with 11 bases identical to TRBD2. V lost 6 bases, J lost 0 bases, and 3 bases stayed unmatched. Germline V gene lookup returns CDR1 ENHRY and CDR2 SYGVKD. CDR3 length: 15 amino acids. The CDR3 sequence: CAIRPGLADQETQYF. The DNA of the CDR3 is TGTGCCATCAGACCGGGACTAGCGGACCAAGAGACCCAGTACTTC.

The CDR3 DNA follows: TGTGCCAGCAGTTTTCAGGGGCTCTATGGCTACACCTTC. This sequence encodes CASSFQGLYGYTF. The gene calls are TRBV28 and TRBJ1-2; possibly TRBD1 for D (6 bases). Trimming stripped 3 bases from V and 4 bases from J, with 9 bases between. CDR3 length: 13 amino acids. Germline-derived CDR1 and CDR2 are MDHEN and SYDVKM.

This chain links TRBV7-2 with TRBJ1-5; no reliable D call. V was trimmed by 1 base and J by 4 bases, leaving 11 bases between them. This CDR3 has 15 amino acids. Germline CDR1 reads SGHTA; CDR2 reads FQGNSA. The CDR3 DNA is TGTGCCAGCAGCTTAGGCGGACGGGATAATCAGCCCCAGCATTTT. Translation gives CASSLGGRDNQPQHF.

The chain carries TRBV30 and TRBJ1-2; D unclear. The germline gives CDR1 GTSNPN, CDR2 SVGIG (reference sequence). CDR3 length: 12 amino acids. V gave up 1 base and J gave up 5 bases, with 8 bases separating them. In DNA form, the CDR3 reads TGTGCCTGGAGTGCCGACCTTTATGGCTACACCTTC. Protein: CAWSADLYGYTF.

The chain links TRBV12-5 to TRBJ1-4, with no clear D. The germline V gene has CDR1 LGHNT and CDR2 FRNRAP. This CDR3 has 11 amino acids. Trimming removed 1 base from V and 11 bases from J, with 5 bases in between. CDR3 sequence: CASGLAVKLFF. The DNA of the CDR3 is TGTGCTAGTGGTTTGGCCGTTAAACTGTTTTTT.

V usage is TRBV9 and J usage is TRBJ2-3, with D possibly being TRBD2 (5 bases). The germline gives CDR1 SGDLS, CDR2 YYNGEE. Trimming pared 3 bases from V and 2 bases from J, leaving 13 bases between. This CDR3 region has 15 residues. CDR3 sequence reads: CASSADLYSTDTQYF. CDR3 bases: TGTGCCAGCAGCGCGGACTTGTACTCCACAGATACGCAGTATTTT.

Comments on this clone: This likely comes from a read error, as the CDR3 has no conserved phenylalanine or tryptophan at its end. This chain links TRBV6-5 with TRBJ1-1, with no clear D. Deletions cut 5 bases from V and 8 bases from J, with 21 bases between. The CDR3 is 15 amino acids. Germline CDR1 reads MNHEY; CDR2 reads SVGAGI. This CDR3 is CASSRVGNVQREAFL. The CDR3, as DNA: TGTGCCAGCAGTAGGGTGGGAAACGTCCAGCGGGAAGCTTTCTTG.

The rearrangement uses TRBV18 and TRBJ2-1; 10 bases are a match to TRBD2. From germline, CDR1 is KGHSH and CDR2 LQKENI. Trimming removed 3 bases from V and 0 bases from J; junction bases left unmatched: 2. CDR3 size: 16 residues. The CDR3 sequence is CASSPPSGSSYNEQFF. CDR3 nucleotides: TGTGCCAGCTCACCCCCTAGCGGGAGCTCCTACAATGAGCAGTTCTTC. Using reference TRBV18 and TRBJ2-1 for the parts outside the CDR3, the full variable domain is NAGVMQNPRHLVRRRGQEARLRCSPMKGHSHVYWYRQLPEEGLKFMVYLQKENIIDESGMPKERFSAEFPKEGPSILRIQQVVRGDSAAYFCASSPPSGSSYNEQFFGPGTRLTVL.

DNA for the CDR3: TGTGCCAGCTCACCAAGACCGGGTGGGGCCGTGGTCGATGAGCAGTTCTTC. The encoded protein is CASSPRPGGAVVDEQFF. The gene calls are TRBV18 and TRBJ2-1, with D perhaps TRBD1 (5 bases). The germline gives CDR1 KGHSH, CDR2 LQKENI. The CDR3 is made up of 17 amino acids. Between the trimmed V and J ends, which lost 2 bases and 8 bases, there was a span of 22 bases.

This clone was counted a single time. V gene TRBV2 combines with J gene TRBJ2-1; possible D gene TRBD2, 7 bases. V lost 6 bases, J lost 2 bases, and 14 bases lay in between. The CDR3 is made up of 15 amino acids. In germline, CDR1 is SNHLY, CDR2 FYNNEI. CDR3 protein: CASRAGGGPYNEQFF. The DNA of the CDR3 is TGTGCCAGCAGAGCTGGCGGGGGCCCCTACAATGAGCAGTTCTTC.

V gene TRBV7-2 combines with J gene TRBJ2-3; D is unresolved. The germline V and J ends were trimmed by 1 base and 6 bases, with 8 bases remaining between them. CDR3 length: 13 residues. Germline V CDR1 and CDR2: SGHTA, FQGNSA. CDR3 bases: TGTGCCAGCAGCTTAGGGCCTAATGATACGCAGTATTTT. It codes for CASSLGPNDTQYF. Combining the CDR3 with reference TRBV7-2 and TRBJ2-3 gives the whole variable domain GAGVSQSPSNKVTEKGKDVELRCDPISGHTALYWYRQSLGQGLEFLIYFQGNSAPDKSGLPSDRFSAERTGGSVSTLTIQRTQQEDSAVYLCASSLGPNDTQYFGPGTRLTVL.